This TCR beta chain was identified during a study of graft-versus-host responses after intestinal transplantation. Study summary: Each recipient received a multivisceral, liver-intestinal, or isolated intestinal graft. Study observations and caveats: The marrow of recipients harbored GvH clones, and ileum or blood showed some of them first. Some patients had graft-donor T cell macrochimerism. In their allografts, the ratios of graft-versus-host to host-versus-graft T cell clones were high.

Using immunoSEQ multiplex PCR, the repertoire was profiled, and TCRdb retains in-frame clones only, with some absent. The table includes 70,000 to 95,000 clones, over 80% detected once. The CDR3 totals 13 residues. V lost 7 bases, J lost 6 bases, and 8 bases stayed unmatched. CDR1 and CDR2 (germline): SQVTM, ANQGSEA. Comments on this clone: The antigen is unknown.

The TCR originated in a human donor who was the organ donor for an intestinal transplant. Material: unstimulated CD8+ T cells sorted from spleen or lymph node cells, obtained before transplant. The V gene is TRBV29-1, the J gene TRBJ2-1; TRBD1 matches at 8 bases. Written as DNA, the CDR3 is TGCAGCGGTCGGACAGGGTTGGGCAATGAGCAGTTCTTC. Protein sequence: CSGRTGLGNEQFF.